The 8 T cell receptor beta chains given below trace back to one sample, sequenced in a study of T cells in Graves' hyperthyroidism and ophthalmopathy. From RNA transcripts, TCR beta CDR3 regions were amplified. Using the HTBI primer set, a first-round RT-PCR was run on the TCR CDR3. MiXCR was run by TCRdb on the multiplex PCR reads, yielding one entry per CDR3 protein. The sample has about 350,000 distinct CDR3 sequences; over 15% are singletons. The sequenced sample was blood. These receptor sequences come from a woman aged 35 to 49 with Graves' ophthalmopathy.

Comment on this clonotype: A read error is possible here, since a much larger clone lies one base away. The chain combines TRBV11-2 with TRBJ2-5; tentative D call: TRBD2 (5 bases). From germline, CDR1 is SGHAT and CDR2 FQNNGV. The CDR3 consists of 15 residues. The CDR3 bases are TGTCCCAGCAGCTTAATAGCGCCACAAGGGGAGACCCAGTACTTC. This gives the protein CPSSLIAPQGETQYF. The whole variable domain, remainder taken from reference TRBV11-2 and TRBJ2-5, is EAGVAQSPRYKIIEKRQSVAFWCNPISGHATLYWYQQILGQGPKLLIQFQNNGVVDDSQLPKDRFSAERLKGVDSTLKIQPAKLEDSAVYLCPSSLIAPQGETQYFGPGTRLLVL.

The table lists this clonotype with many counts. J is TRBJ1-1 and V is TRBV7-6; 7 bases match TRBD1. Per the germline V gene, CDR1 is SGHVS and CDR2 is FNYEAQ. CDR3 length equals 15 residues. J was trimmed by 4 bases and V by 1 base; bases with no gene match: 6. The CDR3 DNA is TGTGCCAGCAGCTTAGTGTTTGGGACAGCCACTGAAGCTTTCTTT. Translated: CASSLVFGTATEAFF. Complete variable domain (other parts from reference TRBV7-6 and TRBJ1-1): GAGVSQSPRYKVTKRGQDVALRCDPISGHVSLYWYRQALGQGPEFLTYFNYEAQQDKSGLPNDRFSAERPEGSISTLTIQRTEQRDSAMYRCASSLVFGTATEAFFGQGTRLTVV.

At least ten counts were recorded for this clonotype. V usage is TRBV25-1 and J usage is TRBJ2-6; 9 bases match TRBD2. Germline V gene sequence: CDR1 MGHDK, CDR2 SYGVNS. The CDR3 has 15 residues. Germline trimming cut 6 bases from V and 4 bases from J; bases unmatched to any gene: 4. The CDR3 DNA follows: TGTGCCAGCAGATCTAGCGGGATAGGGGCCAACGTCCTGACTTTC. It encodes CASRSSGIGANVLTF. The full variable domain, completed using reference TRBV25-1 and TRBJ2-6, is EADIYQTPRYLVIGTGKKITLECSQTMGHDKMYWYQQDPGMELHLIHYSYGVNSTEKGDLSSESTVSRIRTEHFPLTLESARPSHTSQYLCASRSSGIGANVLTFGAGSRLTVL.

This clonotype occurred many times. CDR3 bases: TGTGCCAGCAGTTTAAGAGGGGCTGGAAACACCATATATTTT. Its translation: CASSLRGAGNTIYF. The chain recombines TRBV28 with TRBJ1-3, with a tentative D call TRBD1 (5 bases). V lost 2 bases, J lost 2 bases, and 7 bases lay in between. Germline CDR1 MDHEN, CDR2 SYDVKM. CDR3 size: 14 residues.

This clonotype was observed many times. The V call is TRBV28, the J call TRBJ1-6; tentative D call: TRBD1 (6 bases). Per germline, CDR1 MDHEN and CDR2 SYDVKM. CDR3 size: 15 residues. V dropped 3 bases and J dropped 8 bases, with 14 bases sitting between them. The CDR3 sequence: CASSFGGPLHSPLHF. CDR3 bases: TGTGCCAGCAGTTTTGGGGGCCCCCTCCATTCACCCCTCCACTTT.

This clonotype was counted ten times or more. The CDR3 loop is CASRAGTANSPLHF. CDR3 DNA: TGTGCCAGCAGGGCCGGGACGGCTAATTCACCCCTCCACTTT. The chain joins TRBV6-1 to TRBJ1-6, with D possibly being TRBD1 (5 bases). The V gene's germline CDR1 is MNHNS and CDR2 SASEGT. Trimming removed 6 bases from V and 6 bases from J, with 12 bases in between. The CDR3 totals 14 residues.

This clonotype occurred many times. This rearrangement joins TRBV28 to TRBJ1-2, with D unclear. Trimming stripped 6 bases from V and 4 bases from J, with 9 bases between. Germline CDR1 and CDR2: MDHEN and SYDVKM. The CDR3 runs to 12 residues. The CDR3 region has the DNA TGTGCCAGCAGCCCCCGGGGCTATGGCTACACCTTC. This codes for CASSPRGYGYTF.

Many counts were recorded for this clonotype. The J gene is TRBJ2-5, the V gene TRBV28, with 10 bases lining up with TRBD2. The CDR3 loop spans 15 amino acids. Germline CDR1 MDHEN, CDR2 SYDVKM. V was pared by 8 bases and J by 2 bases, with 8 bases of the junction left unmatched. CDR3 bases: TGTGCCAGCTCTAGCGGGAGCGGAGGGCAAGAGACCCAGTACTTC. This gives the protein CASSSGSGGQETQYF.